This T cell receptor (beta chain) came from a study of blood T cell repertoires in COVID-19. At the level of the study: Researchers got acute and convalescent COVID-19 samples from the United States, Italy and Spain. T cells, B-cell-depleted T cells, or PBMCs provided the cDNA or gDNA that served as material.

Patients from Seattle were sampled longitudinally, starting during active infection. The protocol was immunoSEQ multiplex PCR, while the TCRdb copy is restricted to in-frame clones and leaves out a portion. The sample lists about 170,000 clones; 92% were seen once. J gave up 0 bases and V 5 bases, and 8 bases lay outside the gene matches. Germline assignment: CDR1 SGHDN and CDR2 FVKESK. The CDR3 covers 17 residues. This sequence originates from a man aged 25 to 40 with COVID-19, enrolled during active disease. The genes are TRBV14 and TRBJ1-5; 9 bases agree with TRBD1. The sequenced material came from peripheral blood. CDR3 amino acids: CASSARDRDYSNQPQHF. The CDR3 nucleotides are TGTGCCAGCAGCGCTAGGGACAGGGATTATAGCAATCAGCCCCAGCATTTT.